Reported below is one T cell receptor (beta chain). This sample is part of a study of blood T cells in healthy people across ages. Alongside a J-beta primer mix, a sample-barcoded 5' primer served in a second PCR lasting roughly 6 to 11 cycles. TCRdb processed the 5' RACE reads anew with MiXCR; each CDR3 protein has one entry. Among over 600,000 distinct CDR3 sequences listed, approximately 40% were seen once. CDR1 and CDR2 (germline): SGHRS, YFSETQ. The V end lost 7 bases, the J end lost 0 bases, and 12 bases lay between the germline ends. The CDR3 is 14 residues long. The clonotype comes from a man older than 75 in good health. The chain employs TRBV5-1 and TRBJ2-3; D unclear. Specimen: blood. The CDR3 loop reads CASSNGPSTDTQYF. In nucleotides, the CDR3 is TGCGCCAGCTCCAACGGACCCAGCACAGATACGCAGTATTTT.